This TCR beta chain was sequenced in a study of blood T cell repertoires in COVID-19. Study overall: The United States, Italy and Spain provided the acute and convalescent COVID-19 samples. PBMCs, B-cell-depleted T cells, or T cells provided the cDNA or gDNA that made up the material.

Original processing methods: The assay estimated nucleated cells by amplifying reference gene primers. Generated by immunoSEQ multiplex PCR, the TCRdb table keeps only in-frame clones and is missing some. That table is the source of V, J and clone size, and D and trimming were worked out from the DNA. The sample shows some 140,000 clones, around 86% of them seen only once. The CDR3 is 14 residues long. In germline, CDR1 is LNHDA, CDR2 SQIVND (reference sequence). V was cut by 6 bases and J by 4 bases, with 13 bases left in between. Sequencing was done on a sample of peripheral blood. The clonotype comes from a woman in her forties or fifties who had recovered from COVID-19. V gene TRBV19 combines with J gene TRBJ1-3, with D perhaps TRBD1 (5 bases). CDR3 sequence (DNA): TGTGCCAGTAGCCGCGGGGCAGAAGGAAACACCATATATTTT. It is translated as CASSRGAEGNTIYF.